Listed below are T cell receptor beta chains from one sample, sequenced in a study of T cells in Graves' hyperthyroidism and ophthalmopathy. TCRdb reprocessed the multiplex PCR reads with MiXCR, giving one entry per CDR3 protein. The table lists approximately 500,000 distinct CDR3 sequences, more than 45% of them singletons. The material sequenced was peripheral blood or thyroid tissue (not recorded which). Source of these receptors: a woman aged 18 to 35 with Graves' hyperthyroidism. CDR3s include the opening cysteine and the closing phenylalanine or tryptophan. A D gene is named only where the DNA matches it firmly. A row's size may be missing; if present it is once, few, many or a size class.

V	D	size	J	CDR3	DNA
TRBV2	NA	NA	TRBJ2-5	CASNTGLETQYF	TGTGCCAGCAATACAGGGCTAGAGACCCAGTACTTC
TRBV9	NA	NA	TRBJ2-3	CASSAYREGDTQYF	TGTGCCAGCAGCGCGTACAGGGAGGGGGATACGCAGTATTTT
TRBV7-2	NA	few	TRBJ1-1	CASSLVGETEAFF	TGTGCCAGCAGCTTAGTTGGGGAAACTGAAGCTTTCTTT
TRBV6-5	NA	NA	TRBJ1-2	CASKRQESDGYTF	TGTGCCAGCAAACGACAGGAGTCGGATGGCTACACCTTC
TRBV19	NA	NA	TRBJ1-4	CASQTALGEKLFF	TGTGCCAGTCAGACCGCGCTAGGGGAAAAACTGTTTTTT
TRBV24-1	TRBD1	few	TRBJ2-1	CATRTGAEDEQFF	TGTGCCACCCGGACAGGGGCTGAAGATGAGCAGTTCTTC
TRBV6-6	NA	many	TRBJ1-5	CASSYLFRADNQPQHF	TGTGCCAGCAGTTACCTTTTCAGGGCGGACAATCAGCCCCAGCATTTT
TRBV7-4	NA	many	TRBJ1-1	CASSRVEGNPQTMNTEAFF	TGTGCCAGCAGCCGCGTGGAGGGGAACCCTCAAACCATGAACACTGAAGCTTTCTTT
TRBV20-1	TRBD2	few	TRBJ2-3	CSAPGLAGDTQYF	TGCAGTGCCCCAGGACTAGCGGGAGATACGCAGTATTTT
TRBV6-6	TRBD1	many	TRBJ1-2	CASSYPFGQGDYGYTF	TGTGCCAGCAGTTACCCCTTCGGACAGGGCGACTATGGCTACACCTTC
TRBV6-6	TRBD1	NA	TRBJ1-1	CASSDQGASTEAFF	TGTGCCAGCAGTGATCAGGGGGCAAGCACTGAAGCTTTCTTT
TRBV30	TRBD1	few	TRBJ1-5	CAWTAGQGNQPQHF	TGTGCCTGGACCGCTGGACAGGGCAATCAGCCCCAGCATTTT
TRBV20-1	TRBD1	NA	TRBJ2-5	CSAGGRVGQGLETQYF	TGCAGTGCTGGGGGTCGGGTAGGACAGGGGCTTGAGACCCAGTACTTC
TRBV20-1	NA	NA	TRBJ1-5	CSVGLAGRIGTAQHF	TGCAGTGTCGGGCTAGCGGGCCGTATAGGGACGGCCCAGCATTTT
TRBV7-8	NA	few	TRBJ2-1	CASSLEVLSSYNEQFF	TGTGCCAGCAGCTTAGAGGTCCTTAGCTCCTACAATGAGCAGTTCTTC
TRBV24-1	TRBD2	few	TRBJ2-1	CATSDLRTSGMNEQFF	TGTGCCACCAGTGATTTGCGGACTAGCGGGATGAATGAGCAGTTCTTC
TRBV5-6	NA	many	TRBJ1-1	CASSLWSGYGTEAFF	TGTGCCAGCAGCCTCTGGTCAGGGTATGGGACTGAAGCTTTCTTT